The TCR beta chain described here comes from a study of blood T cell repertoires in COVID-19. Study-level background: Donors in the United States, Italy and Spain gave samples during acute or convalescent COVID-19. The analysed material was cDNA or gDNA that came from T cells, B-cell-depleted T cells, or PBMCs.

As processed by the authors: Nucleated cell counts were estimated from reference gene primer amplification. Some clones are missing from TCRdb's copy, which holds only in-frame ones; the method was immunoSEQ multiplex PCR. The DNA gave D and trimming, while V, J and clone size come from that table. This sample yields about 100,000 clones, of which approximately 91% are seen a single time; about 6% belongs to the top ten. This clone was recorded only once. The TCR comes from a woman aged 55 to 70 with acute or convalescent COVID-19. What was sequenced was peripheral blood.

CDR3 sequence (DNA): TGTGCCAGCAGTCAACAGGGGACAGCCTACAATGAGCAGTTCTTC. Protein product: CASSQQGTAYNEQFF. The genes are TRBV28 and TRBJ2-1; 7 positions agree with TRBD1. There are 15 residues in the CDR3. Germline V lookup: CDR1 MDHEN, CDR2 SYDVKM. J lost 2 bases, V lost 5 bases, and 6 bases had no gene match.